This TCR beta chain originates from a study of blood T cell repertoires in COVID-19. Study at large: The United States, Italy and Spain provided the acute and convalescent COVID-19 samples. PBMCs, B-cell-depleted T cells, or T cells provided the cDNA or gDNA that made up the material.

Authors' analysis steps: Cell counts per sample came from amplifying reference gene primers. The repertoire was sequenced with immunoSEQ multiplex PCR; TCRdb's copy has only in-frame clones and lacks some. V and J calls and clone size follow that table, whereas D and trimming were derived from the DNA. The sample includes about 250,000 clones, about four fifths of them seen just once. V was shortened by 2 bases and J by 8 bases, with 19 bases between the two germline ends. From germline, CDR1 is LGHDT and CDR2 YNNKEL (reference sequence). This CDR3 comprises 17 residues. The chain has TRBV3-1 (or the pseudogene TRBV3-2) and TRBJ1-6; D not resolved. This receptor was obtained from a woman in her thirties or forties who had recovered from COVID-19. The source material was peripheral blood. The CDR3 loop is CASSQHQTPREDSPLHF. The CDR3 DNA reads TGTGCCAGCAGCCAACACCAGACCCCCCGCGAGGATTCACCCCTCCACTTT.